A selection of T cell receptor beta chains follows, all from one sample in a study of OX40 agonist ivuxolimab in advanced cancers. The assay was immunoSEQ multiplex PCR, and TCRdb's table has in-frame clones only and misses some. The sample consists of 80,000 to 100,000 clones, around 90% of them appearing once. Here the sequenced sample was CD4+ or CD8+ T cells sorted from blood, taken in a trial of the OX40 agonist ivuxolimab. The receptor source for this set is an adult with an advanced solid tumor such as melanoma, head and neck, liver or kidney cancer. Both conserved end residues are part of each CDR3. The order of the fields is V gene, D gene, J gene, clone size, CDR3 protein, CDR3 DNA. A D gene is named only where the DNA matches it firmly. Rows may omit the clone size; those that give it use once, few, many or a size class.

TRBV7-9,-,TRBJ2-2,few,CASSLVTGELFF,TGTGCCAGCAGCTTGGTCACCGGGGAGCTGTTTTTT
TRBV7-2,-,TRBJ2-1,-,CASSLGSGPYNEQFF,TGTGCCAGCAGCTTAGGAAGCGGCCCTTACAATGAGCAGTTCTTC
TRBV7-2,TRBD1,TRBJ1-5,-,CASSSGQANQPQHF,TGTGCCAGCAGCTCCGGACAGGCCAATCAGCCCCAGCATTTT
TRBV29-1,-,TRBJ1-1,few,CSVEDTFEAFF,TGCAGCGTTGAGGACACCTTTGAAGCTTTCTTT
TRBV11-3,TRBD2,TRBJ2-7,-,CASSLTGGEQYF,TGTGCCAGCAGCTTAACGGGGGGCGAGCAGTACTTC
TRBV7-9,TRBD1,TRBJ2-1,-,CASSTFRDRGRYNEQFF,TGTGCCAGCAGCACATTTAGGGACAGGGGGAGGTACAATGAGCAGTTCTTC
TRBV5-5,-,TRBJ2-7,-,CASSPDGSYEQYF,TGTGCCAGCAGCCCTGACGGGTCCTACGAGCAGTACTTC
TRBV5-1,TRBD1,TRBJ2-7,-,CASSLEGTGFGEQYF,TGCGCCAGCAGCTTGGAAGGGACAGGGTTCGGCGAGCAGTACTTC
TRBV7-2,-,TRBJ1-2,once,CASSLVGRDYYGYTF,TGTGCCAGCAGCTTAGTAGGCAGGGACTACTATGGCTACACCTTC
TRBV5-4,TRBD1,TRBJ2-3,-,CASSSKGTGGAGADTQYF,TGTGCCAGCAGCTCTAAGGGGACAGGGGGCGCGGGAGCAGATACGCAGTATTTT
TRBV5-8,-,TRBJ2-5,-,CARAEGTKVGETQYF,TGTGCCAGGGCGGAGGGGACAAAGGTCGGAGAGACCCAGTACTTC
TRBV4-3,-,TRBJ2-1,-,CASSPLALSYNEQFF,TGCGCCAGCAGCCCCCTTGCACTCTCCTACAATGAGCAGTTCTTC
TRBV19,-,TRBJ1-2,-,CASSIEGQGLNGYTF,TGTGCCAGTAGTATAGAGGGGCAGGGCTTAAACGGCTACACCTTC
TRBV30,-,TRBJ1-3,once,CAWSKRRASGNTIYF,TGTGCCTGGAGTAAGAGGAGGGCATCTGGAAACACCATATATTTT
TRBV9,TRBD2,TRBJ2-2,-,CASSTRTSGRTGELFF,TGTGCCAGCAGCACCCGGACTAGCGGGAGGACCGGGGAGCTGTTTTTT
TRBV11-2,TRBD2,TRBJ2-3,-,CASSGLTSGRFIATDTQYF,TGTGCCAGCAGCGGGTTGACTAGCGGGAGGTTTATTGCCACAGATACGCAGTATTTT
TRBV5-6,TRBD1,TRBJ2-3,once,CASSRRQGADTQYF,TGTGCCAGCAGCCGGCGACAGGGTGCAGATACGCAGTATTTT
TRBV2,-,TRBJ2-3,-,CASSGGVVDTDTQYF,TGTGCCAGCAGCGGGGGCGTGGTCGACACAGATACGCAGTATTTT
TRBV11-3,TRBD2,TRBJ2-1,-,CASSALGLANNEQFF,TGTGCCAGCAGCGCTCTCGGACTAGCCAACAATGAGCAGTTCTTC
TRBV30,-,TRBJ1-1,-,CAGCRLNTEAFF,TGTGCCGGGTGCAGGTTGAACACTGAAGCTTTCTTT
TRBV29-1,-,TRBJ1-4,-,CSVETGEKLFF,TGCAGCGTTGAGACAGGTGAAAAACTGTTTTTT
TRBV5-8,TRBD2,TRBJ2-5,-,CASSLGLAESTQETQYF,TGTGCCAGCAGCTTGGGCCTAGCGGAGAGTACCCAAGAGACCCAGTACTTC
TRBV6-5,TRBD1,TRBJ1-2,few,CASSYFRTGGGYGYTF,TGTGCCAGCAGTTACTTTAGGACAGGGGGGGGCTATGGCTACACCTTC